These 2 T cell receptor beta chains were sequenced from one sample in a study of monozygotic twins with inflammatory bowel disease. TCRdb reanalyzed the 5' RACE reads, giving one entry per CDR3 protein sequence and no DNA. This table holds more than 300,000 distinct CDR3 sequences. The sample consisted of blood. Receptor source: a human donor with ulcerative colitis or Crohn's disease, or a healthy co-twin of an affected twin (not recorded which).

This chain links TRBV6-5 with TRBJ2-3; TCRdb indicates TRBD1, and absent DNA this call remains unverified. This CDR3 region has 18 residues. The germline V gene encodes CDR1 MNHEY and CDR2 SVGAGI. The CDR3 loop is CACSYRLGMGGDTDTQYF.

This CDR3 reads CASRAEGTYNEQFF. The chain employs TRBV7-9 and TRBJ2-1; the TCRdb call, TRBD2, lacks DNA for checking. CDR1 and CDR2 (germline): SEHNR, FQNEAQ (reference sequence). This CDR3 contains 14 residues.